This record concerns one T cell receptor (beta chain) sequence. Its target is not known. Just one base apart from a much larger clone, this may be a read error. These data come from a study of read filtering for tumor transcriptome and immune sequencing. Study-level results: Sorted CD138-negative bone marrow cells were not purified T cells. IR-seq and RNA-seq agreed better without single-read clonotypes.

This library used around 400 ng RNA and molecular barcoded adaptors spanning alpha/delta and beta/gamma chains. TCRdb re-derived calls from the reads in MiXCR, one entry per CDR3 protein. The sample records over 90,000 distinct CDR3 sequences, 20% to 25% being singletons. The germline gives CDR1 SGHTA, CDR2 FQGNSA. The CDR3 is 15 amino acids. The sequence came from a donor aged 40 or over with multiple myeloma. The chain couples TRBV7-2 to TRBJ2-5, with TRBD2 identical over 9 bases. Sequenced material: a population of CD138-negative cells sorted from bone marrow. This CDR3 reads CASSSLRGGPEIQYF. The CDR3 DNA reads TGTGCCAGCAGCTCCCTGCGGGGGGGCCCGGAGATCCAGTACTTC.